These 22 T cell receptor beta chains were all obtained from the same sample, sequenced in a study of regulatory T cells in long-lasting Graves disease. Time point defined: newly diagnosed GD, antithyroid drugs for less than 3 months. The TCR library was made from RNA that had been extracted from PBMCs in TRIzol. The TCR beta library used iRepertoire HTBI primers with Arm-PCR amplification of CDR3. TCRdb called the multiplex PCR reads again in MiXCR, with one record for every CDR3 protein. The table records a few hundred thousand distinct CDR3 sequences, over 15% of them present only once. The same sample was also used in a study of T cells in Graves' hyperthyroidism and ophthalmopathy.

The sequencing here drew on peripheral blood mononuclear cells (PBMCs), taken at new diagnosis, from a patient treated with antithyroid drugs. These receptors were taken from a man aged 35-49 years with Graves disease.

This clonotype was detected only a few times. The CDR3: CASNQGWGGSGTSSYNEQFF. CDR3 DNA: TGTGCCAGTAACCAAGGATGGGGGGGATCCGGGACTAGCTCCTACAATGAGCAGTTCTTC. This chain joins TRBV19 and TRBJ2-1; 8 nucleotides match TRBD2. The germline V gene encodes CDR1 LNHDA and CDR2 SQIVND (reference sequence). The CDR3 has 20 residues. Trimming took 7 bases from V and 0 from J; bases not matched to a gene: 20.

The table lists this clonotype with many counts. The rearrangement links TRBV5-1 to TRBJ1-2; D unresolved. CDR1 and CDR2 (germline): SGHRS, YFSETQ. V was clipped by 0 bases and J by 4 bases, with 13 bases between them. CDR3 length equals 15 residues. The CDR3 loop is CASSLGHLSPYGYTF. The CDR3 nucleotides read TGCGCCAGCAGCTTGGGACATCTGAGCCCCTATGGCTACACCTTC.

As concerns this clonotype: A much more abundant neighbour one base away suggests this may be a read error. CDR3 coding DNA: TGTGCCAGCAGCAAGACAGGGTTCTCTGGAAACACCATATATTTT. This codes for CASSKTGFSGNTIYF. The chain uses TRBV28 and TRBJ1-3, with TRBD1 identical over 7 bases. The CDR3 extends over 15 amino acids. Germline trimming cut 6 bases from V and 0 bases from J; bases unmatched to any gene: 5. From germline, CDR1 is MDHEN and CDR2 SYDVKM.

This clonotype was counted many times. The chain carries TRBV7-2 and TRBJ2-5; perhaps D is TRBD1 or TRBD2 (5 bases each). This CDR3 has 15 amino acids. Germline assignment: CDR1 SGHTA and CDR2 FQGNSA. The V end was cut by 2 bases, the J end by 5 bases, with 15 bases between. CDR3 nucleotide sequence: TGTGCCAGCAGCTTATTGGGACGCAGGGTGGAGACCCAGTACTTC. It codes for CASSLLGRRVETQYF.

In this sample, this clonotype turned up once. The rearrangement joins TRBV5-1 to TRBJ2-1; 9 positions match TRBD1. Germline CDR1 is SGHRS and CDR2 is YFSETQ. This CDR3 is 16 amino acids long. V shed 2 bases, J shed 7 bases, and the junction held 10 bases outside the gene matches. CDR3 loop: CASSLGTGGGLNEQFF. In DNA form, the CDR3 reads TGCGCCAGCAGCTTAGGAACAGGGGGCGGACTAAATGAGCAGTTCTTC.

This clonotype was counted ten times or more. The CDR3 is CASSPIVVYNEQFF. CDR3 sequence (DNA): TGTGCCAGCAGCCCCATAGTAGTCTACAATGAGCAGTTCTTC. The rearrangement uses TRBV12-3 or TRBV12-4 and TRBJ2-1; no definite D call. Trimming shortened V by 6 bases and J by 3 bases, and 12 bases separated the two germline ends. This CDR3 is built from 14 residues.

The rearrangement links TRBV4-3 to TRBJ2-1, with D perhaps given as TRBD1 or TRBD2 (5 bases each). The V end was cut by 1 base, the J end by 4 bases, with 11 bases between. Germline CDR1 and CDR2: LGHNA and YSLEER. The CDR3 loop spans 15 amino acids. The CDR3 DNA sequence: TGCGCCAGCAGCCAAGTAGGGGACCGGTACAATGAGCAGTTCTTC. Amino acid sequence: CASSQVGDRYNEQFF.

This clonotype was picked up many times. The genes are TRBV7-8 and TRBJ2-1; 14 bases map to TRBD2. J gave up 5 bases and V 5 bases, and 8 bases lay outside the gene matches. The V gene's germline CDR1 is SGHVS and CDR2 FQNEAQ. The CDR3 covers 17 residues. CDR3 DNA sequence: TGTGCCAGCAGCGCAAGACTGACTAGCGGGGGGGACAATGAGCAGTTCTTC. Protein sequence: CASSARLTSGGDNEQFF. Full variable domain (outside the CDR3, taken from reference TRBV7-8 and TRBJ2-1): GAGVSQSPRYKVAKRGQDVALRCDPISGHVSLFWYQQALGQGPEFLTYFQNEAQLDKSGLPSDRFFAERPEGSVSTLKIQRTQQEDSAVYLCASSARLTSGGDNEQFFGPGTRLTVL.

This clonotype came up many times. V and J are TRBV20-1 and TRBJ1-5; 7 positions agree with TRBD1. Germline trimming cut 6 bases from V and 1 base from J; bases unmatched to any gene: 3. Germline loops: CDR1 DFQATT, CDR2 SNEGSKA (reference sequence). The CDR3 is made up of 13 amino acids. The CDR3, as DNA: TGCAGTGCGACGACAGGGAGCAATCAGCCCCAGCATTTT. This encodes CSATTGSNQPQHF.

CDR3 nucleotides: TGTGCCAGCAGTTCTAGGGGTTTGGTCACTGAAGCTTTCTTT. Translating gives CASSSRGLVTEAFF. The chain couples TRBV28 to TRBJ1-1; tentative D call: TRBD1 (5 bases). Looked up from germline, CDR1 is MDHEN and CDR2 is SYDVKM. The CDR3 is 14 amino acids. Deletions cut 4 bases from V and 4 bases from J, with 13 bases between.

V usage is TRBV5-1 and J usage is TRBJ2-5; 10 bases match TRBD1. Germline lookup yields CDR1 SGHRS and CDR2 YFSETQ. This CDR3 has 15 amino acids. V lost 5 bases and J lost 4; bases outside the gene matches: 8. CDR3 in DNA: TGCGCCAGCAGGATTTTTGGGGACAGGGGAGAGACCCAGTACTTC. Amino acid sequence: CASRIFGDRGETQYF.

This chain links TRBV24-1 with TRBJ2-3; D ambiguous. V lost 3 bases to trimming and J lost 0 bases, with 12 bases between them. The CDR3 is made up of 16 amino acids. Germline V CDR1 and CDR2: KGHDR, SFDVKD. The chain's CDR3 is CATSDRKTPSTDTQYF. The CDR3 region has the DNA TGTGCCACCAGTGATCGGAAAACACCAAGCACAGATACGCAGTATTTT.

This clonotype was seen repeatedly, ten times or more. The J gene is TRBJ2-3, the V gene TRBV15; D gene ambiguous. The germline gives CDR1 LNHNV, CDR2 YYDKDF (reference sequence). V lost 1 base, J lost 4 bases, and 3 bases lay in between. The CDR3 covers 12 residues. The CDR3 region is CATSRVADTQYF. The CDR3 DNA is TGTGCCACCAGCAGAGTTGCAGATACGCAGTATTTT.

This clonotype was observed at least ten times. This chain joins TRBV11-3 and TRBJ2-5; D unclear. The CDR3 consists of 14 residues. The germline V gene encodes CDR1 SGHNT and CDR2 YENEEA. V was cut by 7 bases and J by 4 bases, with 16 bases left in between. CDR3 sequence (DNA): TGTGCCAGCAACATGGGCCGGAAGGGAGAGACCCAGTACTTC. Its translation is CASNMGRKGETQYF. Full variable domain (remainder filled in from reference TRBV11-3 and TRBJ2-5): EAGVVQSPRYKIIEKKQPVAFWCNPISGHNTLYWYLQNLGQGPELLIRYENEEAVDDSQLPKDRFSAERLKGVDSTLKIQPAELGDSAVYLCASNMGRKGETQYFGPGTRLLVL.

This clonotype occurred many times. The chain couples TRBV28 to TRBJ1-1; tentative D call: TRBD1 (5 bases). The CDR3 loop spans 13 amino acids. The germline V gene encodes CDR1 MDHEN and CDR2 SYDVKM. V lost 7 bases and J lost 5, with 14 bases in between. The CDR3 coding sequence is TGTGCCAGCACCTGGGGGGGTCGAACTGAAGCTTTCTTT. It codes for CASTWGGRTEAFF.

The V and J genes are TRBV27 and TRBJ2-7, with 9 bases aligning to TRBD2. Looked up from germline, CDR1 is MNHEY and CDR2 is SMNVEV (reference sequence). Unmatched junction bases numbered 10, after V lost 4 bases and J lost 6 bases. The CDR3 loop spans 15 amino acids. The CDR3 region has the DNA TGTGCCAGCAGTTCGCGGGTAGCGGGAGCTTCCGAGCAGTACTTC. This gives the protein CASSSRVAGASEQYF.

This clonotype was seen at least ten times. The V and J genes are TRBV19 and TRBJ2-1; D gene ambiguous. Trimming shortened V by 2 bases and J by 6 bases, and 11 bases separated the two germline ends. This CDR3 comprises 14 residues. Per the germline V gene, CDR1 is LNHDA and CDR2 is SQIVND (reference sequence). This CDR3 reads CASSITGQVNEQFF. The CDR3 region has the DNA TGTGCCAGTAGTATAACGGGTCAGGTCAATGAGCAGTTCTTC.

This clonotype was recorded at least ten times. The J gene is TRBJ2-1, the V gene TRBV11-3, with D perhaps matching TRBD1 (6 bases). The CDR3 runs 14 residues. Trimming stripped 5 bases from V and 2 bases from J, with 10 bases between. Germline CDR1 is SGHNT and CDR2 is YENEEA. The CDR3, as DNA: TGTGCCAGCAGCCTAGGACAGCCCTACAATGAGCAGTTCTTC. Translating it yields CASSLGQPYNEQFF.

This clonotype has more than one count but fewer than ten. The CDR3 bases are TGTGCCAGCAGGGAACAGGGGGCAGACTATGGCTACACCTTC. This gives the protein CASREQGADYGYTF. This rearrangement joins TRBV28 to TRBJ1-2; 9 bases fit TRBD1. CDR1 is MDHEN, CDR2 SYDVKM, per germline. The CDR3 is made up of 14 amino acids. V dropped 6 bases and J dropped 3; count of bases not matched to a gene: 5.

This clonotype has only one observation. The chain recombines TRBV20-1 with TRBJ2-1; TRBD2 aligns across 12 bases. This CDR3 spans 17 amino acids. V gave up 3 bases and J gave up 7 bases; unmatched junction bases: 13. Germline CDR1 and CDR2: DFQATT and SNEGSKA (reference sequence). CDR3 sequence reads: CSARIAASGGVRNEQFF. For the CDR3, the DNA is TGCAGTGCTAGGATAGCGGCTAGCGGGGGGGTCAGGAATGAGCAGTTCTTC.

Many counts were recorded for this clonotype. This chain uses TRBV12-3 or TRBV12-4 with TRBJ1-4; the match to TRBD1 covers 8 bases. The CDR3 sequence is 17 residues long. V was clipped by 2 bases and J by 7 bases; unmatched bases: 12. The CDR3 DNA reads TGTGCCAGCAGTTTATTTGGTCGACAGGGGCTGGTTGAAAAACTGTTTTTT. Encoded protein: CASSLFGRQGLVEKLFF.

A remark on this clonotype: This likely stems from a read error, as it lies one base from a far larger clone. The V gene is TRBV11-3, the J gene TRBJ2-1; no firm D call. CDR1 is SGHNT, CDR2 YENEEA, per germline. This CDR3 is 15 amino acids long. Written as DNA, the CDR3 is TGTGCCAGCAGCTTAGCGGCAGCGTACCAAGAGACCCGGTACTTC. Protein product: CASSLAAAYQETRYF.